Here is one TCR beta chain with its context. Its antigen is undetermined. The sample originates from a study of shared clonotypes between healthy human individuals. Regarding the study as a whole: Clonotype sharing among donors was expected to depend on sequencing depth.

Researchers divided each subset's genomic DNA evenly across several immunoSEQ plates. Some 30,000 T cell genomes, or approximately 0.2 ug DNA, went into the sorted-subset replicate PCRs. Sequencing used immunoSEQ multiplex PCR; TCRdb keeps in-frame clones, though not all of them. The table has around 1.6 million clones, roughly 98% seen once. The CDR3 has 14 residues. V shed 5 bases and J 5 bases; nucleotides not matched to a gene: 5. Looked up from germline, CDR1 is SGHRS and CDR2 is YFSETQ. The receptor comes from a man in his thirties or forties in good health. The V and J genes are TRBV5-1 and TRBJ1-4; 8 nucleotides align to TRBD1. Sequencing was done on a sample of naive CD4+ T cells sorted from blood. Subset described: CD45RA+ positively selected. CDR3 sequence reads: CASRQGAPNEKLFF. In nucleotides, the CDR3 is TGCGCCAGCAGGCAGGGGGCACCAAATGAAAAACTGTTTTTT.